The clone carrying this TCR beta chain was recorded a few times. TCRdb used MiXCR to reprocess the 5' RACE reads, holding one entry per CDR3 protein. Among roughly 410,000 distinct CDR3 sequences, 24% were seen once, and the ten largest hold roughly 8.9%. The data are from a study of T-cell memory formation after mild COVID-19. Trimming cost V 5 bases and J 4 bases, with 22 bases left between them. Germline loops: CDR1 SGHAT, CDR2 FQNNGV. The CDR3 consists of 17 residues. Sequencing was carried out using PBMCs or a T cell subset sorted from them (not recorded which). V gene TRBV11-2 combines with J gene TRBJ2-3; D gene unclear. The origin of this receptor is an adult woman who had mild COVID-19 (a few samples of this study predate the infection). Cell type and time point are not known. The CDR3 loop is CASSPSSGVLRADTQYF. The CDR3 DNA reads TGTGCCAGCAGCCCCTCAAGTGGGGTCTTACGAGCAGATACGCAGTATTTT.